The following is a T cell receptor (beta chain) sequence with its context. The antigen it recognizes is unknown. It has no much larger one-base neighbor in the sample; base qualities were not kept. The sample comes from a study of blood T cell repertoires in COVID-19 (dated by TCRdb to the early 2020s). General notes on the study: Samples from collaborators originated in the United States, Italy and Spain and spanned both the acute and convalescent phases of COVID-19. The prospective study material was composed of cDNA or gDNA derived from T cells, B-cell-depleted T cells, or PBMCs. Subjects who had been exposed to COVID-19, were actively infected with it, or had recovered from it provided the deeply sampled blood TCRbeta repertoires that made up the dataset. The repertoires were made available in a free public database intended to serve as a resource for research on the immune response to SARS-CoV-2. Samples came from the ongoing ImmuneRACE study (first 160 participants) plus 1,254 subjects from 6 global collaborators. The sample metadata nearly always contained a de-identified subject ID, COVID-19 status, age in years and sex. Where available, HLA class I and class II types were taken from metadata supplied by the sample provider and were not determined by assay-based typing. General conclusions and limits of the study: The amount of clinical and demographic metadata varied by source and participant and was provided uncurated.

TCRbeta CDR3 regions were amplified from genomic DNA using the immunoSEQ Assay, a bias-controlled multiplex PCR. Turning to the authors' computational methods: The number of nucleated cells in each sample was estimated from the amplification of reference gene primers within the assay. Sequence reads were collapsed and filtered to measure the absolute abundance of every unique TCRbeta CDR3 rearrangement. For each sample, productive Simpson clonality was calculated as the square root of Simpson's diversity index over productive rearrangements. What TCRdb holds here is the immuneACCESS table cut down to in-frame rearrangements. Part of the clones is not present; checked against another copy, under half of the missing clones reflect an unresolved V gene, and the others are unexplained. That table supplies the V and J calls and clone size; D and trimming were determined from the DNA. The sample table records 240,000 or so clones; 87% of these occur just once. The leading ten clones occupy around 6.9% of the sample.

In the germline V gene (reference sequence), CDR1 corresponds to MNHEY and CDR2 to SMNVEV. Deletion took 2 bases off V and 2 bases off J, with a span of 9 bases between the germline ends. The cysteine opens and the phenylalanine closes a CDR3 of 15 amino acids. Just the 45-base CDR3 DNA is kept, in frame starting at base 1. A second Seattle source provided samples from volunteer blood donors who had recovered from COVID-19. Whole blood was collected in K2EDTA tubes by collaborating institutions according to the institutions' own protocols. For TCRbeta analysis, collaborator samples were shipped as frozen whole blood, as isolated PBMCs, or as DNA extracted from either sample type.

Recombination connected TRBV27 to TRBJ2-2; possibly the D gene is TRBD2, per 5 matching bases. Sequenced material: peripheral blood. This clonotype was sampled from a man between 60 and 75 years old who had recovered from COVID-19. The nucleotide sequence is TGTGCCAGCAGTTTACTAGCCGTAAACACCGGGGAGCTGTTTTTT. Translation gives CASSLLAVNTGELFF.